Listed here are 14 T cell receptor beta chains from one sample, sequenced in a study of CD8+ T cells in alopecia areata. cDNA serving as the sequencing template came from extracted, reverse transcribed RNA. Sequencing was performed with immunoSEQ multiplex PCR; in TCRdb, only in-frame clones are kept and a portion is missing. The repertoire includes 90,000 to 150,000 clones, around 56% of them detected once, and 0.46% sits in the top ten. Specified treatment: oral pan-JAK inhibitor, 5-10 mg twice daily. The sequencing here drew on CD4+ T cells sorted from blood, taken at week 4, from a patient treated with tofacitinib. These receptors all come from a human donor with alopecia areata.

The chain links TRBV18 to TRBJ2-7; TRBD1 aligns across 7 bases. The germline gives CDR1 KGHSH, CDR2 LQKENI. V lost 4 bases to trimming and J lost 3 bases; unmatched junction nucleotides: 3. CDR3 length: 13 residues. This CDR3 is CASSQAGGYEQYF. Written as DNA, the CDR3 is TGTGCCAGCTCACAGGCAGGGGGCTACGAGCAGTACTTC.

The rearrangement links TRBV30 to TRBJ2-6, with 8 bases aligning to TRBD1. Germline CDR1 GTSNPN, CDR2 SVGIG (reference sequence). CDR3 size: 16 residues. V shed 4 bases and J 0 bases; nucleotides not matched to a gene: 5. CDR3 bases: TGTGCCTGGACCAGGGGGCCTTCCTCTGGGGCCAACGTCCTGACTTTC. Translation: CAWTRGPSSGANVLTF.

This clone was recorded a few times. This CDR3 reads CSVEDLAGVSTDTQYF. CDR3 bases: TGCAGCGTTGAAGATCTAGCGGGAGTCAGTACAGATACGCAGTATTTT. This chain joins TRBV29-1 and TRBJ2-3; the match to TRBD2 covers 10 bases. CDR1 is SQVTM and CDR2 is ANQGSEA in the germline V gene. The CDR3 loop spans 16 amino acids. With V trimmed by 0 bases and J by 3 bases, 6 bases remained unmatched.

This chain uses TRBV30 with TRBJ1-1; D not resolved. The CDR3 runs to 17 residues. Germline loops: CDR1 GTSNPN, CDR2 SVGIG (reference sequence). V shed 0 bases and J shed 1 base, with 18 bases lying between them. CDR3 in amino acids: CAWSVSTGGPANTEAFF. CDR3 nucleotide sequence: TGTGCCTGGAGTGTATCGACCGGTGGACCGGCGAACACTGAAGCTTTCTTT.

The gene calls are TRBV28 and TRBJ1-5, with D hard to call. CDR3 size: 12 residues. Trimming cost V 6 bases and J 3 bases, with 6 bases left between them. Germline V gene sequence: CDR1 MDHEN, CDR2 SYDVKM. In DNA form, the CDR3 reads TGTGCCAGCAGACCCCCCAATCAGCCCCAGCATTTT. Encoded protein: CASRPPNQPQHF. Full variable domain (outside the CDR3, taken from reference TRBV28 and TRBJ1-5): DVKVTQSSRYLVKRTGEKVFLECVQDMDHENMFWYRQDPGLGLRLIYFSYDVKMKEKGDIPEGYSVSREKKERFSLILESASTNQTSMYLCASRPPNQPQHFGDGTRLSIL.

The rearrangement joins TRBV2 to TRBJ1-6, with unresolved D. Germline V CDR1 and CDR2: SNHLY, FYNNEI. Trimming took off 2 bases at V and 8 bases at J, with 7 bases between the two ends. The CDR3 sequence is 13 residues long. CDR3 residues: CASSEIGDSPLHF. CDR3 coding DNA: TGTGCCAGCAGTGAAATCGGGGATTCACCCCTCCACTTT.

The V call is TRBV6-6, the J call TRBJ2-3; 12 bases map to TRBD2. The CDR3 extends over 16 amino acids. The V gene end was trimmed by 2 bases and the J gene end by 3 bases; junction bases not matched to a gene: 3. The germline gives CDR1 MNHNY, CDR2 SVGAGI (reference sequence). The CDR3 sequence is CASSYPGTSGTDTQYF. The CDR3 coding sequence is TGTGCCAGCAGTTACCCCGGGACTAGCGGGACAGATACGCAGTATTTT.

The CDR3 here is CASSYRQGNMETQYF. The CDR3 DNA sequence: TGCGCCAGCAGCTACAGACAGGGTAATATGGAGACCCAGTACTTC. This chain uses TRBV5-1 with TRBJ2-5; TRBD1 matches 7 bases. CDR3 size: 15 residues. The germline CDR1 and CDR2 sequences are SGHRS and YFSETQ. J gave up 5 bases and V 3 bases, and 10 bases lay outside the gene matches.

The V gene is TRBV4-1, the J gene TRBJ2-3, with 7 bases fitting TRBD2. The V and J ends lost 3 bases and 4 bases, in that order; junction bases with no gene match: 10. Germline CDR1 and CDR2: MGHRA and YSYEKL. The CDR3 loop spans 16 amino acids. CDR3 protein: CASSHTTGGNPDTQYF. In DNA form, the CDR3 reads TGCGCCAGCAGCCATACCACCGGGGGGAACCCAGATACGCAGTATTTT.

The chain recombines TRBV7-3 with TRBJ2-3, with a weak D call TRBD2 (6 bases). The CDR3 is 15 amino acids. Germline V CDR1 and CDR2: SGHTA, FQGTGA. V was clipped by 5 bases and J by 1 base, with 13 bases between them. CDR3 in DNA: TGTGCCAGCAGCCCCCTGCGCGGGGGCACAGATACGCAGTATTTT. It is translated as CASSPLRGGTDTQYF.

The chain employs TRBV4-2 and TRBJ2-1; D is undetermined. V lost 1 base and J lost 7, with 8 bases in between. There are 13 residues in the CDR3. CDR1 is LGHNA, CDR2 YNFKEQ, per germline. Here the CDR3 reads CASSQGLGNEQFF. CDR3 nucleotides: TGTGCCAGCAGCCAAGGTCTGGGGAATGAGCAGTTCTTC.

This clone was recorded many times. The CDR3: CASSPQGNEQFF. In DNA, the CDR3 is TGTGCCAGCAGCCCACAGGGCAATGAGCAGTTCTTC. The chain couples TRBV5-4 to TRBJ2-1, with D perhaps matching TRBD1 (6 bases). V was pared by 4 bases and J by 6 bases, with 8 bases between. The CDR3 consists of 12 residues. Germline V gene lookup returns CDR1 SGHNT and CDR2 YYREEE (reference sequence).

The V call is TRBV18, the J call TRBJ2-7; D gene unclear. V was shortened by 6 bases and J by 0 bases, with 12 bases between the two germline ends. In germline, CDR1 is KGHSH, CDR2 LQKENI. The CDR3 spans 14 residues. The CDR3 bases are TGTGCCAGCTCGCCTGACCTGAGCTCCTACGAGCAGTACTTC. This translates into CASSPDLSSYEQYF.

The chain carries TRBV6-1 and TRBJ2-7; TRBD1 matches at 7 bases. The V segment lost 8 bases and the J segment 4 bases; nucleotides outside the gene matches: 14. Germline V gives CDR1 MNHNS, CDR2 SASEGT. The length of the CDR3 is 15 residues. CDR3 coding DNA: TGTGCCAGCGCCGAAATCCGGGACAGAAGATACGAGCAGTACTTC. Amino acid sequence: CASAEIRDRRYEQYF.